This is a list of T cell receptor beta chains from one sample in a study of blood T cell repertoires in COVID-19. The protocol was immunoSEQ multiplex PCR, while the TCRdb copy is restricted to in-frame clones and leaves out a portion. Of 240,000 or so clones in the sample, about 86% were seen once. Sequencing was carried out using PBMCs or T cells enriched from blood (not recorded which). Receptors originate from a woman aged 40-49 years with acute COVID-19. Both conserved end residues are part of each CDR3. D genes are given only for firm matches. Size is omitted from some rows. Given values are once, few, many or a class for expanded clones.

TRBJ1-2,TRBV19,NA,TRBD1,TGTGCCAGTAGTATAAAAGGGGGCCACTATGGCTACACCTTC,CASSIKGGHYGYTF
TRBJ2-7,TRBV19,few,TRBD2,TGTGCCAGTAGTCCCAACCGAGATGCGGGAGCGTCAAACGAGCAGTACTTC,CASSPNRDAGASNEQYF
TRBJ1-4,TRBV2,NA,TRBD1,TGTGCCAGCAGAATAACAGGGGCGACTAATGAAAAACTGTTTTTT,CASRITGATNEKLFF
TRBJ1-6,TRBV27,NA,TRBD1,TGTGCCAGCAGCCGACAGGGAAATAATTCACCCCTCCACTTT,CASSRQGNNSPLHF
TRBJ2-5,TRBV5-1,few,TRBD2,TGCGCCAGCAGCCTAGGGACTATCCAAGAGACCCAGTACTTC,CASSLGTIQETQYF
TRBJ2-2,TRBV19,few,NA,TGCCCCCTTCCTGGCGGAGACACCGGGGAGCTGTTTTTT,CPLPGGDTGELFF
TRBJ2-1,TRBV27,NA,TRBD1,TGTGCCAGCAGACTCAGCCGGGACAGAGAGCAGTTCTTC,CASRLSRDREQFF
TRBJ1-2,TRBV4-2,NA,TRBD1,TGTGCCAGCAGCCAATCCCCTACCGGGACAGGGGATGGCTACACCTTC,CASSQSPTGTGDGYTF
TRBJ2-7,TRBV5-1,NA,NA,TGCGCCAGCAGCACCCTCCCGGCCGGGGATCAGTACTTC,CASSTLPAGDQYF
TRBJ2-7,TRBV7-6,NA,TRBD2,TGTGCCAGCAGCCCGGGACGGACTAGCGGGTCCGACGAGCAGTACTTC,CASSPGRTSGSDEQYF
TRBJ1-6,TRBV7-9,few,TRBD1,TGTGCCAGCAGCTCCGGACAGGCCAATTCACCCCTCCACTTT,CASSSGQANSPLHF